Shown below are 20 T cell receptor beta chains from a single sample sequenced in a study of human T cells and chemical hapten exposure. Time point specified: pre-sensitization, week 0. Treatment here: therapeutic diphenylcyclopropenone sensitization with weekly scalp DPC. MiXCR, run by TCRdb on the RACE reads, gives a single entry per CDR3 protein. The repertoire holds a few hundred thousand distinct CDR3 sequences, with roughly 6% as singletons. The input for sequencing was whole blood, taken in connection with sensitization to the hapten diphenylcyclopropenone (DPC). The origin of the receptors is a woman aged 18-29 years with alopecia areata. Some clones in this sample may be carry-over from other donors' samples.

This chain joins TRBV5-1 and TRBJ1-1; weak D call: TRBD1 (5 bases). V was cut by 0 bases and J by 5 bases, with 14 bases left in between. The CDR3 length is 15 residues. Germline CDR1 SGHRS, CDR2 YFSETQ. The CDR3 loop reads CASSLVGAASTEAFF. CDR3 DNA: TGCGCCAGCAGCTTGGTTGGGGCGGCGAGTACTGAAGCTTTCTTT.

The V call is TRBV6-5, the J call TRBJ1-3; TRBD1 might be the D (6 bases). Trimming removed 5 bases at V and 0 bases at J, with 14 bases between. Per the germline V gene, CDR1 is MNHEY and CDR2 is SVGAGI. CDR3 length: 16 residues. The CDR3 nucleotides are TGTGCCAGCAGTGTCACAGGGACCTCCTCTGGAAACACCATATATTTT. Translating gives CASSVTGTSSGNTIYF.

This clonotype was recorded at least ten times. The chain recombines TRBV5-6 with TRBJ1-1; D is uncertain. Germline assignment: CDR1 SGHDT and CDR2 YYEEEE. The ends were cut back, 0 bases at V and 3 bases at J, with 3 bases in the middle. This CDR3 region has 12 residues. The CDR3 region has the DNA TGTGCCAGCAGCTTGGATGACACTGAAGCTTTCTTT. Translating it yields CASSLDDTEAFF.

The table lists this clonotype with many counts. The chain carries TRBV7-9 and TRBJ2-7; D is uncertain. V lost 2 bases and J lost 7, with 12 bases in between. Germline V gene sequence: CDR1 SEHNR, CDR2 FQNEAQ (reference sequence). This CDR3 region has 13 residues. The CDR3 DNA reads as TGTGCCAGCAGCTTAAGCGCTCCCCAGGAGCAGTACTTC. Translated, it gives CASSLSAPQEQYF.

The gene calls are TRBV5-1 and TRBJ1-2; D might be TRBD1 (5 bases). Germline V gene lookup returns CDR1 SGHRS and CDR2 YFSETQ. This CDR3 has 13 residues. Trimming pared 2 bases from V and 8 bases from J, leaving 13 bases between. The CDR3 bases are TGCGCCAGCAGCTTTTCTCCAGGGCGCGGCTACACCTTC. This gives the protein CASSFSPGRGYTF.

The J gene is TRBJ1-2, the V gene TRBV11-2; D remains unclear. This CDR3 has 15 residues. Germline assignment: CDR1 SGHAT and CDR2 FQNNGV. V lost 1 base and J 4 bases, leaving 13 bases between the germline ends. The CDR3 DNA is TGTGCCAGCAGCTTAGCGGCAGGAGGCAGCTATGGCTACACCTTC. Residues: CASSLAAGGSYGYTF.

This clonotype was seen more than once but under ten times. J is TRBJ1-1 and V is TRBV2, with D uncertain. The CDR3 is made up of 17 amino acids. V was shortened by 2 bases and J by 0 bases, with 16 bases between the two germline ends. The germline gives CDR1 SNHLY, CDR2 FYNNEI. CDR3 nucleotide sequence: TGTGCCAGCAGTGAATGGTCGGGCCAGCTCATGAACACTGAAGCTTTCTTT. It specifies CASSEWSGQLMNTEAFF.

The chain uses TRBV20-1 and TRBJ2-7; D uncertain. CDR1 is DFQATT, CDR2 SNEGSKA, per germline (reference sequence). The CDR3 covers 14 residues. The V end was cut by 0 bases, the J end by 3 bases, with 12 bases between. The CDR3 region is CSARDPTILYEQYF. DNA for the CDR3: TGCAGTGCTAGAGATCCTACCATCCTCTACGAGCAGTACTTC.

This clonotype was detected ten times or more. The chain employs TRBV20-1 and TRBJ2-5; 7 nucleotides line up with TRBD1. This CDR3 contains 13 residues. Trimming took 5 bases from V and 5 from J; bases not matched to a gene: 8. CDR1 and CDR2 (germline): DFQATT, SNEGSKA (reference sequence). The CDR3 reads CSAATGLLETQYF. The CDR3 DNA sequence: TGCAGTGCTGCGACAGGGCTTTTGGAGACCCAGTACTTC.

This sequence joins TRBV7-9 and TRBJ1-4, with 9 bases matching TRBD1. The CDR3 is 17 residues long. Germline CDR1 and CDR2: SEHNR and FQNEAQ (reference sequence). The junction had 15 bases not matched to a gene; V was cut back by 1 base and J by 12 bases. The CDR3: CASSLGRGTGNPSELFF. CDR3 DNA sequence: TGTGCCAGCAGCTTAGGGAGAGGGACAGGGAACCCGTCGGAACTGTTTTTT. Full variable domain (missing parts from reference TRBV7-9 and TRBJ1-4): DTGVSQNPRHKITKRGQNVTFRCDPISEHNRLYWYRQTLGQGPEFLTYFQNEAQLEKSRLLSDRFSAERPKGSFSTLEIQRTEQGDSAMYLCASSLGRGTGNPSELFFGSGTQLSVL.

This clonotype turned up a few times. The chain combines TRBV2 with TRBJ1-1, with TRBD1 matching 10 bases. Germline CDR1 SNHLY, CDR2 FYNNEI. The CDR3 is 15 amino acids. Trimming at V came to 6 bases and at J to 2 bases, leaving 6 bases not matched to a gene. The CDR3 reads CASSGTGASNTEAFF. CDR3 DNA: TGTGCCAGCAGCGGGACAGGGGCCTCCAACACTGAAGCTTTCTTT.

This clonotype was picked up a small number of times. The chain recombines TRBV25-1 with TRBJ2-7, with TRBD1 matching over 7 bases. There are 15 residues in the CDR3. With 3 bases clipped from V and 4 bases from J, the junction kept 9 bases outside the gene matches. Per germline, CDR1 MGHDK and CDR2 SYGVNS. In nucleotides, the CDR3 is TGTGCCAGCAGTGACGACAGGGAAATGAGTTACGAGCAGTACTTC. Translation: CASSDDREMSYEQYF.

This clonotype was seen a handful of times. This chain connects TRBV3-1 to TRBJ2-3; 10 nucleotides align to TRBD2. Per the germline V gene, CDR1 is LGHDT and CDR2 is YNNKEL (reference sequence). This CDR3 is 18 amino acids long. The ends lost 4 bases at V and 2 bases at J; junction bases unmatched: 12. The CDR3 here is CASSLLSGGAGFTDTQYF. In nucleotides, the CDR3 is TGTGCCAGCAGCCTTCTCAGCGGGGGGGCCGGTTTCACAGATACGCAGTATTTT.

V is TRBV2 and J is TRBJ1-1, with a possible D match to TRBD1 (6 bases). V dropped 7 bases and J dropped 1 base, with 16 bases sitting between them. The CDR3 runs 15 residues. Germline V gene lookup returns CDR1 SNHLY and CDR2 FYNNEI. The CDR3 reads CASTPIQGSNTEAFF. The CDR3 DNA sequence: TGTGCCAGCACCCCTATTCAGGGGTCGAACACTGAAGCTTTCTTT. The whole variable domain, remainder taken from reference TRBV2 and TRBJ1-1, is EPEVTQTPSHQVTQMGQEVILRCVPISNHLYFYWYRQILGQKVEFLVSFYNNEISEKSEIFDDQFSVERPDGSNFTLKIRSTKLEDSAMYFCASTPIQGSNTEAFFGQGTRLTVV.

This clonotype came up many times. A read error is likely, as this CDR3 ends without the conserved phenylalanine or tryptophan. The chain uses TRBV28 and TRBJ2-3; TRBD2 matches 11 bases. CDR3 length: 17 amino acids. Germline CDR1 reads MDHEN; CDR2 reads SYDVKM. J was trimmed by 3 bases and V by 3 bases; bases with no gene match: 8. CDR3 DNA: TGTGCCAGCAGTTTCGGTATAGGGACTAGCGGAACAGATACGCAGTATCTT. It is translated as CASSFGIGTSGTDTQYL.

This clonotype came up many times. The chain recombines TRBV6-1 with TRBJ2-5; TRBD1 matches at 8 bases. With V trimmed by 5 bases and J by 5 bases, 7 bases remained unmatched. The CDR3 is made up of 14 amino acids. Germline CDR1 is MNHNS and CDR2 is SASEGT. CDR3 amino acids: CASSQGQGSETQYF. CDR3 DNA sequence: TGTGCCAGCAGTCAAGGACAGGGTTCCGAGACCCAGTACTTC.

This clonotype was seen ten or more times. V usage is TRBV5-4 and J usage is TRBJ1-2; perhaps TRBD1 as D (5 bases). V lost 0 bases, J lost 0 bases, and 9 bases lay in between. Per the germline V gene, CDR1 is SGHNT and CDR2 is YYREEE (reference sequence). This CDR3 is built from 15 residues. CDR3 DNA sequence: TGTGCCAGCAGCTTGGGGCAGGGAACTAACTATGGCTACACCTTC. Residues: CASSLGQGTNYGYTF.

This chain connects TRBV4-3 to TRBJ2-1; TRBD2 aligns across 11 bases. Trimming removed 0 bases from V and 6 bases from J; junction bases left unmatched: 4. There are 16 residues in the CDR3. The germline V gene has CDR1 LGHNA and CDR2 YSLEER. The CDR3 coding sequence is TGCGCCAGCAGCCAAGATCCCGGACTAGCGGGCAATGAGCAGTTCTTC. It specifies CASSQDPGLAGNEQFF.

This clonotype was counted a few times. The chain couples TRBV12-3 or TRBV12-4 to TRBJ1-6; perhaps TRBD1 as D (5 bases). CDR3 size: 15 residues. V gave up 2 bases and J gave up 9 bases, with 14 bases separating them. The CDR3 DNA sequence: TGTGCCAGCAGTTTAAAGGGGAGGAGGGGTTCACCCCTCCACTTT. Translated, it gives CASSLKGRRGSPLHF.

This clonotype showed up many times. This chain links TRBV2 with TRBJ1-4; no firm D call. Germline V lookup: CDR1 SNHLY, CDR2 FYNNEI. This CDR3 comprises 11 residues. V was pared by 6 bases and J by 8 bases, with 7 bases between. The CDR3 loop reads CASRREEKLFF. The CDR3 region has the DNA TGTGCCAGCAGGAGGGAAGAAAAACTGTTTTTT. Together with reference TRBV2 and TRBJ1-4, the CDR3 gives the full variable domain: EPEVTQTPSHQVTQMGQEVILRCVPISNHLYFYWYRQILGQKVEFLVSFYNNEISEKSEIFDDQFSVERPDGSNFTLKIRSTKLEDSAMYFCASRREEKLFFGSGTQLSVL.